The rows below give T cell receptor beta chains drawn from one sample of a study of beta chain features in type 1 diabetes. The method was immunoSEQ multiplex PCR; TCRdb's version includes in-frame clones alone and lacks a portion of them. Of hundreds of thousands of clones in the sample, more than 65% were seen once. Material for sequencing was naive CD4+ T cells from blood. These receptors came from a man aged 30-40 years in good health. The CDR3 runs from the conserved cysteine through the conserved F or W. Fields, in order: J gene, V gene, CDR3 protein.

>TRBJ2-5|TRBV28
CASSRQIQETQYF
>TRBJ2-3|TRBV7-2
CASRPQGGRTDTQYF
>TRBJ2-7|TRBV29-1
CSVERLQAGTYEQYF
>TRBJ2-1|TRBV11-2
CASSLGNEQFF
>TRBJ2-1|TRBV4-2
CASSRERGNYNEQFF
>TRBJ1-1|TRBV14
CASSKLGYTEAFF
>TRBJ2-7|TRBV5-1
CASSLGGTRTREQYF
>TRBJ2-3|TRBV7-9
CASSLVGPDTQYF
>TRBJ1-4|TRBV30
CAWSGANEKLFF
>TRBJ2-5|TRBV4-1
CASSQWTSQETQYF
>TRBJ2-3|TRBV7-9
CASSPGFLADTQYF
>TRBJ2-4|TRBV2
CASRSPTSGRVNIQYF
>TRBJ2-1|TRBV15
CATSSFASDNEQFF
>TRBJ2-6|TRBV19
CASSTASGANVLTF
>TRBJ2-6|TRBV2
CASSAEQGTLSGANVLTF
>TRBJ2-2|TRBV27
CASSLPGLAGTPGELFF
>TRBJ1-1|TRBV23-1
CASSPTIYGQGGTEAFF
>TRBJ2-1|TRBV29-1
CSVGFTSAFRYEQFF
>TRBJ1-1|TRBV30
CACRRRTNTEAFF
>TRBJ1-1|TRBV7-2
CASSSGQGALDAFF
>TRBJ2-3|TRBV5-1
CASSLGASADTQYF
>TRBJ2-6|TRBV29-1
CSVEEVSGANVLTF
>TRBJ2-7|TRBV30
CAWSGTIIKDF
>TRBJ2-1|TRBV29-1
CSFKRAPYNEQFF
>TRBJ1-6|TRBV30
CALDSPPLHF
>TRBJ2-7|TRBV5-4
CASSRTSGGGGEQYF
>TRBJ2-7|TRBV18
CASSPTGAYEQYF
>TRBJ1-1|TRBV30
CAWSEGGGVTEAFF
>TRBJ2-3|TRBV5-4
CASSTGTDTQYF
>TRBJ2-6|TRBV7-2
CASSLAMGAGANVLTF
>TRBJ2-1|TRBV29-1
CSVARTRSGGEQFF
>TRBJ2-3|TRBV29-1
CSVYGVTDTQYF
>TRBJ2-7|TRBV29-1
CSVLGTATDYEQYF
>TRBJ2-7|TRBV5-6
CASSVASYEQYF
>TRBJ2-7|TRBV2
CASSELVGGDEQYF